Listed below are T cell receptor beta chains from one sample, sequenced in a study of blood T cell repertoires in COVID-19. The assay was immunoSEQ multiplex PCR, and TCRdb's table has in-frame clones only and misses some. The sample carries about 63,000 clones, 88% recorded once. Sample: peripheral blood. These receptor sequences come from a human donor in a cohort sampled during active COVID-19. Each CDR3 is given with its conserved first and last residue. A D gene is named only where the DNA matches it firmly. Clone size is shown for a subset of rows, as once, few, many or a class of expanded clone.

CASSSYRLAGPGRELFF,TGTGCCAGCAGCTCCTACCGACTAGCGGGACCAGGGAGGGAGCTGTTTTTT,TRBJ2-2,-,TRBV7-8,TRBD2
CASSLSVAGSGNTIYF,TGTGCCAGCAGCCTCTCCGTGGCGGGCTCTGGAAACACCATATATTTT,TRBJ1-3,once,TRBV7-8,-
CASRSGLAGGQETQYF,TGTGCCAGCAGATCGGGACTAGCGGGAGGACAAGAGACCCAGTACTTC,TRBJ2-5,-,TRBV2,TRBD2
CASSLVSSPRGSFYEQYF,TGTGCCAGCAGCTTAGTCTCCTCCCCGCGGGGGTCCTTCTACGAGCAGTACTTC,TRBJ2-7,-,TRBV7-6,TRBD2
CASSRIGTANYGYTF,TGTGCCAGCAGCAGGATCGGGACAGCTAACTATGGCTACACCTTC,TRBJ1-2,-,TRBV5-4,TRBD1
CASSQNRVADSNQPQHF,TGTGCCAGTAGTCAAAACAGGGTGGCGGATAGCAATCAGCCCCAGCATTTT,TRBJ1-5,-,TRBV19,-
CASSTGQGSYGYTF,TGTGCCAGCAGCACCGGACAGGGTTCCTATGGCTACACCTTC,TRBJ1-2,-,TRBV6-5,TRBD1
CASSSPLGLAGGGNEQFF,TGCGCCAGCAGCTCCCCCCTTGGCTTAGCGGGAGGGGGCAATGAGCAGTTCTTC,TRBJ2-1,-,TRBV5-1,TRBD2
CASSLTGTAPYEQYF,TGCGCCAGCAGCTTAACCGGGACAGCACCTTACGAGCAGTACTTC,TRBJ2-7,-,TRBV5-1,TRBD1
CASSIEQAGQESYEQYF,TGTGCCAGCAGTATCGAACAGGCGGGACAGGAATCCTACGAGCAGTACTTC,TRBJ2-7,-,TRBV27,TRBD1
CASSQDGRGGLTDTQYF,TGCGCCAGCAGCCAAGATGGGCGGGGGGGCCTAACAGATACGCAGTATTTT,TRBJ2-3,few,TRBV4-1,TRBD2